This T cell receptor beta chain was profiled in a study of blood T cell repertoires in COVID-19. Study-wide background: COVID-19 samples from acute and convalescent phases originated in the United States, Italy and Spain. PBMCs, B-cell-depleted T cells, or T cells provided the cDNA or gDNA that made up the material.

J gave up 3 bases and V 1 base, and 14 bases lay outside the gene matches. The germline V gene has CDR1 SGHRS and CDR2 YFSETQ. The CDR3 extends over 19 amino acids. This clone was detected once. Per the study methods: Reference gene primers were amplified, and this amplification served to estimate nucleated cell counts. The assay was immunoSEQ multiplex PCR, and TCRdb's table has in-frame clones only and misses some. V, J and clone size are those of that table, while D and trimming were read from the DNA. The sample carries hundreds of thousands of clones, approximately 86% recorded once. The gene calls are TRBV5-1 and TRBJ2-5, with 11 bases lining up with TRBD2. Input material: peripheral blood. The origin of this receptor is a human donor in a cohort sampled during active COVID-19. CDR3 DNA sequence: TGCGCCAGCAGCTTGCGGCCTAGCGGGAGGCAAGGTAGCGAAGAGACCCAGTACTTC. This gives the protein CASSLRPSGRQGSEETQYF.